The source of this T cell receptor (beta chain) is a study of CD8 T cells in ankylosing spondylitis. Per the germline V gene, CDR1 is MNHEY and CDR2 is SMNVEV (reference sequence). The V end lost 5 bases, the J end lost 5 bases, and 27 bases lay between the germline ends. The CDR3 loop spans 18 amino acids. For TCR beta, libraries came from quantitative 5'-RACE with molecular barcodes. TCRdb re-analysed the 5' RACE reads in MiXCR, keeping a single row per CDR3 protein. The sample holds approximately 140,000 distinct CDR3 sequences; around 45% are singletons and the top ten take approximately 16%. This clonotype was picked up a small number of times. As yet, its antigen is unknown. Broader study findings: Reported data indicate significant enrichment of disease-linked clones within matched ankylosing spondylitis synovial fluid.

This clonotype originated in a male donor with ankylosing spondylitis. The chain is built from TRBV27 and TRBJ1-2; TRBD1 is a possible D gene (5 bases). Sequenced sample: synovial fluid, either unsorted or a sorted T cell fraction (not recorded which). The CDR3 region has the DNA TGTGCCAGCAGTCCCGGCCAGGGATTGGTCCTAGCGGAGTATGGCTACACCTTC. The encoded protein is CASSPGQGLVLAEYGYTF.